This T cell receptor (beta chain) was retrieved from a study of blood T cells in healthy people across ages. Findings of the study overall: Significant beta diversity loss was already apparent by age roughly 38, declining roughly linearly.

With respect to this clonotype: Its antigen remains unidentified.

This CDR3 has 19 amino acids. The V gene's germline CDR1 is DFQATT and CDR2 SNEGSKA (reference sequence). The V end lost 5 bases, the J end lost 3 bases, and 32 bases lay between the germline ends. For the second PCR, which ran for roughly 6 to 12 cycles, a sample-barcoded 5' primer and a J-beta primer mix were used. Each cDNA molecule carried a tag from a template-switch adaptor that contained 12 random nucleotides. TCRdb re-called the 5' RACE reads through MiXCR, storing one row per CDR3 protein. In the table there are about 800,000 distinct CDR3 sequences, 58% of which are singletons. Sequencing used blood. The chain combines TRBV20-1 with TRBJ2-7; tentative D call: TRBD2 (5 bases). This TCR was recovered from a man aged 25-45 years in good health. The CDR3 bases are TGCAGTGCTCGAGGGCTCGGGGAAGGGTATTTCTCCCAAAACTACGAGCAGTACTTC. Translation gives CSARGLGEGYFSQNYEQYF.